The 18 T cell receptor beta chains in this list originate from one sample, sequenced in a study of T cells after yellow fever vaccination. TCRdb redid the calling of the 5' RACE reads with MiXCR, one entry per CDR3 protein. In the table there are some 240,000 distinct CDR3 sequences, over 4.5% of which are singletons. The sample in question was CD4+ T cells sorted from PBMCs, obtained on the day of the yellow fever booster vaccination. These receptors all stem from a man between 18 and 35 years old who received the YFV17D yellow fever vaccine.

The sample holds a few counts of this clonotype. The chain combines TRBV6-6 with TRBJ1-4, with a weak D call TRBD1 (5 bases). Trimming stripped 6 bases from V and 8 bases from J, with 25 bases between. CDR1 is MNHNY and CDR2 is SVGAGI in the germline V gene (reference sequence). The CDR3 loop spans 17 amino acids. The CDR3 DNA sequence: TGTGCCAGCAGCCTTCCTAGCCCCCCCCAGCGGGGCGAAAAACTGTTTTTT. Translating gives CASSLPSPPQRGEKLFF.

V gene TRBV20-1 combines with J gene TRBJ2-3, with TRBD1 matching over 7 bases. In germline, CDR1 is DFQATT, CDR2 SNEGSKA (reference sequence). The CDR3 consists of 17 residues. Unmatched junction bases numbered 12, after V lost 1 base and J lost 2 bases. The CDR3 loop reads CSARARGPGGITDTQYF. The CDR3 coding sequence is TGCAGTGCTAGAGCCAGGGGACCAGGGGGAATCACAGATACGCAGTATTTT.

The genes are TRBV18 and TRBJ2-7; 7 nucleotides agree with TRBD1. Trimming cost V 4 bases and J 5 bases; bases outside gene matches: 8. This CDR3 is built from 14 residues. Looked up from germline, CDR1 is KGHSH and CDR2 is LQKENI. CDR3 protein: CASSHSTGFDEQYV. In DNA form, the CDR3 reads TGTGCCAGCTCACACTCGACAGGGTTCGACGAGCAGTACGTC.

This clonotype was seen only a few times. This rearrangement joins TRBV4-3 to TRBJ2-1; 15 bases are shared with TRBD2. The CDR3 covers 18 residues. V dropped 4 bases and J dropped 2; count of bases not matched to a gene: 6. Germline loops: CDR1 LGHNA, CDR2 YSLEER. This CDR3 reads CASSPQGLAGGAYNEQFF. CDR3 DNA: TGCGCCAGCAGCCCCCAGGGACTAGCGGGGGGCGCCTACAATGAGCAGTTCTTC.

This clonotype was observed a few times. CDR3 residues: CASSLEGGGAGYEQYF. As DNA, the CDR3 is TGTGCCAGCAGCTTAGAGGGCGGGGGGGCTGGTTACGAGCAGTACTTC. The J gene is TRBJ2-7, the V gene TRBV7-2; 9 positions match TRBD2. Germline values: CDR1 SGHTA, CDR2 FQGNSA. CDR3 length: 16 amino acids. Trimming removed 1 base from V and 4 bases from J; junction bases left unmatched: 8.

This clonotype showed up many times. This chain uses TRBV4-2 with TRBJ1-3; D is ambiguous. This CDR3 region has 15 residues. V was trimmed by 0 bases and J by 2 bases, leaving 8 bases between them. Germline V CDR1 and CDR2: LGHNA, YNFKEQ. For the CDR3, the DNA is TGTGCCAGCAGCCAAGATCCGGGGACTGGAAACACCATATATTTT. Amino acid sequence: CASSQDPGTGNTIYF.

This clonotype was detected many times. The chain combines TRBV4-2 with TRBJ1-1; D is undetermined. Germline assignment: CDR1 LGHNA and CDR2 YNFKEQ. This CDR3 region has 13 residues. V lost 5 bases to trimming and J lost 1 base, with 8 bases between them. As DNA, the CDR3 is TGTGCCAGCAGCACGGCAGGGAACACTGAAGCTTTCTTT. Its protein is CASSTAGNTEAFF.

This clonotype was observed a handful of times. V and J are TRBV12-3 or TRBV12-4 and TRBJ2-3, with D possibly being TRBD1 (5 bases). V was shortened by 5 bases and J by 2 bases, with 14 bases between the two germline ends. The length of the CDR3 is 15 residues. The CDR3 DNA sequence: TGTGCCAGCAGTACCCCAGGGTCAATCACAGATACGCAGTATTTT. Residues: CASSTPGSITDTQYF.

This clonotype was detected only a few times. This chain connects TRBV7-9 to TRBJ1-2, with 8 bases identical to TRBD1. J lost 8 bases, V lost 4 bases, and 6 bases had no gene match. Germline lookup yields CDR1 SEHNR and CDR2 FQNEAQ (reference sequence). The CDR3 has 13 residues. CDR3 sequence (DNA): TGTGCCAGCAGCTCCGGACAGGGCAGAGGCTACACCTTC. Its translation: CASSSGQGRGYTF. The variable domain in full, completed from reference TRBV7-9 and TRBJ1-2, reads DTGVSQNPRHKITKRGQNVTFRCDPISEHNRLYWYRQTLGQGPEFLTYFQNEAQLEKSRLLSDRFSAERPKGSFSTLEIQRTEQGDSAMYLCASSSGQGRGYTFGSGTRLTVV.

Many counts were recorded for this clonotype. The chain joins TRBV12-3 or TRBV12-4 to TRBJ1-1; no clear D. This CDR3 region has 12 residues. Deletions cut 0 bases from V and 4 bases from J, with 3 bases between. For the CDR3, the DNA is TGTGCCAGCAGTTTAGCCCCCACTGAAGCTTTCTTT. As protein: CASSLAPTEAFF.

This clonotype appeared many times. The chain links TRBV2 to TRBJ1-2; weak D call: TRBD1 (5 bases). CDR1 and CDR2 from the germline V gene are SNHLY and FYNNEI. Deletions cut 3 bases from V and 6 bases from J, with 8 bases between. The CDR3 totals 12 residues. CDR3 bases: TGTGCCAGCAGTGAGGGGCCTAATGGCTACACCTTC. Encoded protein: CASSEGPNGYTF.

This clonotype was seen repeatedly, ten times or more. The V and J genes are TRBV5-1 and TRBJ2-1, with 7 bases that match TRBD2. This CDR3 comprises 13 residues. Trimming removed 3 bases from V and 9 bases from J; junction bases left unmatched: 6. Germline CDR1 reads SGHRS; CDR2 reads YFSETQ. CDR3 amino acids: CASSSEPSGEQFF. In DNA form, the CDR3 reads TGCGCCAGCAGCTCGGAGCCTAGCGGTGAGCAGTTCTTC. The complete variable domain, with remaining parts taken from reference TRBV5-1 and TRBJ2-1, reads KAGVTQTPRYLIKTRGQQVTLSCSPISGHRSVSWYQQTPGQGLQFLFEYFSETQRNKGNFPGRFSGRQFSNSRSEMNVSTLELGDSALYLCASSSEPSGEQFFGPGTRLTVL.

This clonotype has more than one count but fewer than ten. The chain combines TRBV9 with TRBJ1-2; D may be TRBD1 (5 bases). This CDR3 has 14 amino acids. Germline V lookup: CDR1 SGDLS, CDR2 YYNGEE. Trimming cost V 0 bases and J 7 bases, with 13 bases left between them. CDR3 sequence: CASSVEPSGGGYTF. CDR3 in DNA: TGTGCCAGCAGCGTAGAACCGTCGGGGGGTGGCTACACCTTC.

Only a few counts were recorded for this clonotype. The rearrangement joins TRBV12-3 or TRBV12-4 to TRBJ2-7, with 9 nucleotides matching TRBD2. V was pared by 2 bases and J by 2 bases, with 4 bases of the junction left unmatched. The CDR3 consists of 15 residues. In DNA form, the CDR3 reads TGTGCCAGCAGTTTATATGGCGGGGGGGCCTACGAGCAGTACTTC. It encodes CASSLYGGGAYEQYF.

The chain is built from TRBV12-3 or TRBV12-4 and TRBJ2-2; 11 bases line up with TRBD1. This CDR3 is 15 amino acids long. Trimming cost V 6 bases and J 2 bases; bases outside gene matches: 2. The CDR3 sequence: CASRDRGLNTGELFF. As DNA, the CDR3 is TGTGCCAGCAGGGACAGGGGGCTTAACACCGGGGAGCTGTTTTTT.

This clonotype was detected ten times or more. This sequence joins TRBV6-5 and TRBJ2-7, with 7 bases identical to TRBD1. The V segment lost 6 bases and the J segment 4 bases; nucleotides outside the gene matches: 9. This CDR3 contains 14 residues. Looked up from germline, CDR1 is MNHEY and CDR2 is SVGAGI. The CDR3 bases are TGTGCCAGCAGCCCCCGACAGGGATCTTACGAGCAGTACGTC. Amino acid sequence: CASSPRQGSYEQYV.

In its sample, this clonotype was seen a few times. The CDR3 region has the DNA TGTGCCAGCAGCCAACAGGGTCATGGCGAGCAGTACGTC. Translation: CASSQQGHGEQYV. The chain has TRBV6-2 or TRBV6-3 and TRBJ2-7; a weak D match, TRBD1 (6 bases). The CDR3 is 13 residues long. CDR1 MNHEY and CDR2 SVGEGT come from the germline V gene. V gave up 6 bases and J gave up 6 bases, with 15 bases separating them.

The chain employs TRBV9 and TRBJ1-1; possible D gene TRBD1, 5 bases. The germline CDR1 and CDR2 sequences are SGDLS and YYNGEE. The CDR3 covers 13 residues. V was trimmed by 3 bases and J by 3 bases, leaving 9 bases between them. CDR3 residues: CASSGGYDTEAFF. The CDR3 DNA reads TGTGCCAGCAGCGGGGGGTACGACACTGAAGCTTTCTTT.